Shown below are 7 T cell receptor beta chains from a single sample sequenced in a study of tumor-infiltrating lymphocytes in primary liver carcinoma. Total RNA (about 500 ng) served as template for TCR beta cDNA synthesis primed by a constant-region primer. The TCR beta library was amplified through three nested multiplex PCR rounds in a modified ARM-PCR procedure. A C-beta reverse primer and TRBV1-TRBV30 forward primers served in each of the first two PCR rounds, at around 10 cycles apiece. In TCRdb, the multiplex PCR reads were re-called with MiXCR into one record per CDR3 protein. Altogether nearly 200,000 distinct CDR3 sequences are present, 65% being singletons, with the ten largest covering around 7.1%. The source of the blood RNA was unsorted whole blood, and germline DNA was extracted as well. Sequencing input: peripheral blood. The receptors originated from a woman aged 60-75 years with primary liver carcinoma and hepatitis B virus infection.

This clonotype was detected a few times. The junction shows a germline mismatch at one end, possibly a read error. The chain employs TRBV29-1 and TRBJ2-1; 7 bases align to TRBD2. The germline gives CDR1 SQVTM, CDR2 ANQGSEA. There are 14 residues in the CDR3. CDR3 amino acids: CSARQWEGRVEQLF. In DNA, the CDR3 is TGCAGCGCCCGCCAGTGGGAGGGCCGGGTTGAGCAGCTCTTC.

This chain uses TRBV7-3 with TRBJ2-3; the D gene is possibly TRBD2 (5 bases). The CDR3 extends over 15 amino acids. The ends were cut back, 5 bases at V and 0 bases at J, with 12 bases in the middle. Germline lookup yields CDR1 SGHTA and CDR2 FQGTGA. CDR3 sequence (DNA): TGTGCCAGCAGCCCCTTAGCGTCTAGCACAGATACGCAGTATTTT. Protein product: CASSPLASSTDTQYF. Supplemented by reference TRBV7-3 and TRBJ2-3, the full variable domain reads GAGVSQTPSNKVTEKGKYVELRCDPISGHTALYWYRQSLGQGPEFLIYFQGTGAADDSGLPNDRFFAVRPEGSVSTLKIQRTERGDSAVYLCASSPLASSTDTQYFGPGTRLTVL.

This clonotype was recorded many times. As DNA, the CDR3 is TGTGCCAGCAGCACCCCGACAGGGATCTATGGCTACACCTTC. This codes for CASSTPTGIYGYTF. The V gene is TRBV11-2, the J gene TRBJ1-2; 7 bases line up with TRBD1. The CDR3 has 14 amino acids. V trimming: 5 bases; J trimming: 4 bases; junction bases outside the gene matches: 7. Germline CDR1 is SGHAT and CDR2 is FQNNGV.

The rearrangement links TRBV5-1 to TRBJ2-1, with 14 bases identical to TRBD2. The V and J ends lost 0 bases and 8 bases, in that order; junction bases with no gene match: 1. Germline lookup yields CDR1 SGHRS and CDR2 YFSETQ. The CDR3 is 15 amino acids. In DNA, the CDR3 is TGCGCCAGCAGCTTGGGGGGACTAGCGGGAGATGAGCAGTTCTTC. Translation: CASSLGGLAGDEQFF.

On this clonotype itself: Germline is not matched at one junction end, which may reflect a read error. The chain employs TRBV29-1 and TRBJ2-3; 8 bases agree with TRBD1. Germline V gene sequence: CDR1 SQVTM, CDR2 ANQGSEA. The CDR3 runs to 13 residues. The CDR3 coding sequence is TGCAACGTTGCCAGGGGGCTGACAGATACGCAGTTTTTT. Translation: CNVARGLTDTQFF.

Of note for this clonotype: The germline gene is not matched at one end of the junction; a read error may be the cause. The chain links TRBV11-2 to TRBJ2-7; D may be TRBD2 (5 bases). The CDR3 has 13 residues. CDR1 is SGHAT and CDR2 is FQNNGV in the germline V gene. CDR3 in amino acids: CANSLSRQSPSGF. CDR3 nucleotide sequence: TGTGCCAACAGCCTTAGCCGCCAGTCCCCCAGCGGCTTC.

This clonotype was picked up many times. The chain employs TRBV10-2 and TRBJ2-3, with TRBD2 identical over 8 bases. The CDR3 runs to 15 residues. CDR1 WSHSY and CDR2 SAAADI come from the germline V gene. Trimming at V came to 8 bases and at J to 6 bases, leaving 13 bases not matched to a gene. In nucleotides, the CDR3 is TGCGCCAGCTCTCCCTGGAGCGGGAGATGGGATACGCAGTATTTT. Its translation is CASSPWSGRWDTQYF.